The following is a T cell receptor beta chain sequence with its context. The data originate from a study of OX40 agonist ivuxolimab in advanced cancers. The protocol was immunoSEQ multiplex PCR, while the TCRdb copy is restricted to in-frame clones and leaves out a portion. Seen here are fewer than 100,000 clones, about nine tenths observed once, and the top ten hold less than 8%. This CDR3 is built from 16 residues. Germline values: CDR1 PRHDT, CDR2 FYEKMQ (reference sequence). With 1 base removed from V and 4 bases from J, the gap between germline ends came to 14 bases. The sequencing here drew on CD4+ or CD8+ T cells sorted from blood, taken in a trial of the OX40 agonist ivuxolimab. The chain uses TRBV13 and TRBJ1-5; D remains unclear. This sequence originates from an adult with an advanced solid tumor such as melanoma, head and neck, liver or kidney cancer. The CDR3 region is CASSLATTHPNQPQHF. DNA of the CDR3: TGTGCCAGCAGCTTAGCTACGACCCACCCAAATCAGCCCCAGCATTTT.